This T cell receptor beta chain came from a study of somatic mutations in cytotoxic T cells in rheumatoid arthritis. About this clone: What it binds is unknown.

Authors' methods: Published virus-specific TCRB sequences matched only a few of the patient CD8+ clones exceeding 1%. The method was immunoSEQ multiplex PCR; TCRdb's version includes in-frame clones alone and lacks a portion of them. The D gene and trimming were derived from the DNA, and the V and J assignments and clone size from that table. Of about 3,800 clones listed, approximately 81% are singletons. CDR3 size: 14 residues. V lost 0 bases, J lost 8 bases, and 12 bases lay in between. CDR1 and CDR2 from the germline V gene are SGHDT and YYEEEE. Study-level findings and limits: TRBV07's slight underrepresentation, observed in rheumatoid arthritis patients, lacked adjustment for multiple comparisons.

After CD4+ and CD8+ cells were isolated by positive magnetic bead selection, their purity was checked by flow cytometry. The V call is TRBV5-6, the J call TRBJ2-1; a possible D gene is TRBD1 (5 bases). The sequence was obtained from an adult with rheumatoid arthritis. Input material: CD8+ T cells sorted from blood. CDR3 sequence (DNA): TGTGCCAGCAGCTTGGGTCAGGGTGCCGATGAGCAGTTCTTC. Translated: CASSLGQGADEQFF.